The rows below give T cell receptor beta chains drawn from one sample of a study of chemoradiotherapy in HPV16-positive cancers. Here immunoSEQ multiplex PCR was the method, and the copy in TCRdb shows in-frame clones only, minus some. Of some 6,900 clones in the sample, over 75% were seen once. Sequencing was performed on blood, taken from a patient who underwent chemoradiotherapy. The receptors were sampled from a human donor with HPV-associated anogenital cancer. Both conserved end residues are part of each CDR3. Fields, in order: V gene, clone size, D gene, J gene, CDR3 DNA, CDR3 protein. The D gene is left open where the match is weak. Rows may omit the clone size; those that give it use once, few, many or a size class.

v_gene: TRBV28; abundance: -; d_gene: -; j_gene: TRBJ1-6; CDR3nt: TGTGCCAGCAGTTACCCCCAGAGTGGGGGATCACCCCTCCACTTT; CDR3aa: CASSYPQSGGSPLHF
v_gene: TRBV7-2; abundance: -; d_gene: -; j_gene: TRBJ1-2; CDR3nt: TGTGCCAGCAGCCCATTGGGGGGGACTGGCTACACCTTC; CDR3aa: CASSPLGGTGYTF
v_gene: TRBV5-4; abundance: -; d_gene: -; j_gene: TRBJ1-5; CDR3nt: TGTGCCAGCAGCCTAGGCGGGATCCAAGCGGATCAGCCCCAGCATTTT; CDR3aa: CASSLGGIQADQPQHF
v_gene: TRBV20-1; abundance: -; d_gene: -; j_gene: TRBJ1-3; CDR3nt: TGCAGTGCTTCAGGAAGGGAGGGTGTGTTT; CDR3aa: CSASGREGVF
v_gene: TRBV29-1; abundance: -; d_gene: -; j_gene: TRBJ1-2; CDR3nt: TGCAGCGTTGATTGGCCAGTACTTGGCTACACCTTC; CDR3aa: CSVDWPVLGYTF
v_gene: TRBV7-2; abundance: -; d_gene: TRBD1; j_gene: TRBJ1-1; CDR3nt: TGTGCCAGCAGCTCGAAGAGACAGGGTGGGAACACTGAAGCTTTCTTT; CDR3aa: CASSSKRQGGNTEAFF
v_gene: TRBV18; abundance: few; d_gene: TRBD1; j_gene: TRBJ2-7; CDR3nt: TGTGCCAGCTCACCGAGGGGGCTGAGCTACGAGCAGTACTTC; CDR3aa: CASSPRGLSYEQYF
v_gene: TRBV5-1; abundance: -; d_gene: -; j_gene: TRBJ1-5; CDR3nt: TGCGCCAGCCGGAGTTCGCAGGGTTCGGAGCCCCAGCATTTT; CDR3aa: CASRSSQGSEPQHF
v_gene: TRBV13; abundance: -; d_gene: TRBD1; j_gene: TRBJ1-2; CDR3nt: TGTGCCAGCAGCAGACAGGGTATTGGGGGTAACTATGGCTACACCTTC; CDR3aa: CASSRQGIGGNYGYTF
v_gene: TRBV5-1; abundance: -; d_gene: TRBD2; j_gene: TRBJ2-3; CDR3nt: TGCGCCAGCAGCTTGGTCAGACTAGCGGGGGGCACAGATACGCAGTATTTT; CDR3aa: CASSLVRLAGGTDTQYF
v_gene: TRBV2; abundance: -; d_gene: -; j_gene: TRBJ1-3; CDR3nt: TGTGCCAGCAGTGAAGGCAGCTCTGGAAACACCATATATTTT; CDR3aa: CASSEGSSGNTIYF
v_gene: TRBV9; abundance: -; d_gene: -; j_gene: TRBJ1-6; CDR3nt: TGTGCCAGCAGCGACGGCGGAGGAAAAGGTTCACCCCTCCACTTT; CDR3aa: CASSDGGGKGSPLHF
v_gene: TRBV7-2; abundance: -; d_gene: -; j_gene: TRBJ2-1; CDR3nt: TGTGCCAGCAGCTTAGGACTACCGGGAGACAATGAGCAGTTCTTC; CDR3aa: CASSLGLPGDNEQFF
v_gene: TRBV13; abundance: -; d_gene: -; j_gene: TRBJ2-3; CDR3nt: TGTGCCAGCACCCCGGCTACTAGCACAGATACGCAGTATTTT; CDR3aa: CASTPATSTDTQYF
v_gene: TRBV15; abundance: -; d_gene: TRBD2; j_gene: TRBJ2-7; CDR3nt: TGTGCCACCAGCAGAGATTGGTCTAGCGGGAGGGATTCCTACGAGCAGTACTTC; CDR3aa: CATSRDWSSGRDSYEQYF
v_gene: TRBV9; abundance: -; d_gene: -; j_gene: TRBJ1-3; CDR3nt: TGTGCCAGCAGCGTACTGGGCAGCCGGGTGACTGGAAACACCATATATTTT; CDR3aa: CASSVLGSRVTGNTIYF
v_gene: TRBV28; abundance: -; d_gene: -; j_gene: TRBJ1-1; CDR3nt: TGTGCCAGCAGCTCAATAACCCCACGGGGTACTGAAGCTTTCTTT; CDR3aa: CASSSITPRGTEAFF
v_gene: TRBV5-5; abundance: -; d_gene: -; j_gene: TRBJ2-5; CDR3nt: TGTGCCAGCAGGTACGGTCCGACTAGCCAAGAGACCCAGTACTTC; CDR3aa: CASRYGPTSQETQYF
v_gene: TRBV7-9; abundance: -; d_gene: TRBD1; j_gene: TRBJ2-5; CDR3nt: TGTGCCAGCAGCTTAAAGTCCATTGGACAGGGAGTCTCAGAGACCCAGTACTTC; CDR3aa: CASSLKSIGQGVSETQYF
v_gene: TRBV9; abundance: -; d_gene: -; j_gene: TRBJ2-3; CDR3nt: TGTGCCAGCAGCGTAGTCGGGGATACGCAGTATTTT; CDR3aa: CASSVVGDTQYF
v_gene: TRBV19; abundance: -; d_gene: -; j_gene: TRBJ2-1; CDR3nt: TGTGCCAGTAGTACACATACAGGGCGAGGGAAGTTCTTC; CDR3aa: CASSTHTGRGKFF
v_gene: TRBV11-2; abundance: -; d_gene: -; j_gene: TRBJ2-7; CDR3nt: TGTGCCAGCAGCTTAGTACCGGCTTACGAGCAGTACTTC; CDR3aa: CASSLVPAYEQYF
v_gene: TRBV11-2; abundance: -; d_gene: -; j_gene: TRBJ2-2; CDR3nt: TGTGCCAGCAGCCCAACACCGACGGGGAACACCGGGGAGCTGTTTTTT; CDR3aa: CASSPTPTGNTGELFF
v_gene: TRBV19; abundance: few; d_gene: -; j_gene: TRBJ1-1; CDR3nt: TGTGCCAGTAGTATGCGAATTGAAGCTTTCTTT; CDR3aa: CASSMRIEAFF
v_gene: TRBV11-2; abundance: -; d_gene: -; j_gene: TRBJ1-6; CDR3nt: TGTGCCAGCAGCTTAGTAGGGGGAGGTTCACCCCTCCACTTT; CDR3aa: CASSLVGGGSPLHF
v_gene: TRBV9; abundance: -; d_gene: -; j_gene: TRBJ2-1; CDR3nt: TGTGCCAGCAGCGTAACCGACACGGTAGCGTCCAATGAGCAGTTCTTC; CDR3aa: CASSVTDTVASNEQFF
v_gene: TRBV28; abundance: -; d_gene: -; j_gene: TRBJ1-2; CDR3nt: TGTGCCAGCGGGAGTGTAGCCACAACTAACTATGGCTACACCTTC; CDR3aa: CASGSVATTNYGYTF
v_gene: TRBV7-9; abundance: -; d_gene: -; j_gene: TRBJ2-1; CDR3nt: TGTGCCAGCAGCCAGAGCTCCTACAATGAGCAGTTCTTC; CDR3aa: CASSQSSYNEQFF
v_gene: TRBV28; abundance: -; d_gene: TRBD1; j_gene: TRBJ2-1; CDR3nt: TGTGCCAGCAGTCGTCCGGGACAGGGGAGCAATGAGCAGTTCTTC; CDR3aa: CASSRPGQGSNEQFF
v_gene: TRBV7-2; abundance: -; d_gene: TRBD2; j_gene: TRBJ2-3; CDR3nt: TGTGCCAGCAGCCCCCCCCGACTAGCGGGAGCCTCGAGTACGCAGTATTTT; CDR3aa: CASSPPRLAGASSTQYF
v_gene: TRBV21-1; abundance: -; d_gene: -; j_gene: TRBJ2-7; CDR3nt: TGTGCCAGCAGCTTCCCGGGACTCCGGGGGACCTACGAGCAGTACTTC; CDR3aa: CASSFPGLRGTYEQYF
v_gene: TRBV10-2; abundance: once; d_gene: -; j_gene: TRBJ2-3; CDR3nt: TGCGCCAACCGACTGGCGGTGGGCACAGATACGCAGTATTTT; CDR3aa: CANRLAVGTDTQYF
v_gene: TRBV7-2; abundance: -; d_gene: -; j_gene: TRBJ2-7; CDR3nt: TGTGCCAGCAGCTCGCCGGGAGCCTACGAGCAGTACTTC; CDR3aa: CASSSPGAYEQYF
v_gene: TRBV27; abundance: -; d_gene: -; j_gene: TRBJ1-2; CDR3nt: TGTGCCAGCAGTTCGGACATGAGCTATGGCTACACCTTC; CDR3aa: CASSSDMSYGYTF
v_gene: TRBV11-3; abundance: -; d_gene: TRBD2; j_gene: TRBJ2-3; CDR3nt: TGTGCCAGCAGCTCCAATCTAGCGGGCACAGATACGCAGTATTTT; CDR3aa: CASSSNLAGTDTQYF
v_gene: TRBV23-1; abundance: once; d_gene: -; j_gene: TRBJ2-6; CDR3nt: TGCGCCAGCAGCCGACGGGAGCCCTATTGCTCTGGGGCCAACGTCCTGACTTTC; CDR3aa: CASSRREPYCSGANVLTF
v_gene: TRBV11-2; abundance: -; d_gene: -; j_gene: TRBJ2-5; CDR3nt: TGTGCCAGCAGCTTAGGACGCTTAGCTTCCAAGGGAGAGACCCAGTACTTC; CDR3aa: CASSLGRLASKGETQYF